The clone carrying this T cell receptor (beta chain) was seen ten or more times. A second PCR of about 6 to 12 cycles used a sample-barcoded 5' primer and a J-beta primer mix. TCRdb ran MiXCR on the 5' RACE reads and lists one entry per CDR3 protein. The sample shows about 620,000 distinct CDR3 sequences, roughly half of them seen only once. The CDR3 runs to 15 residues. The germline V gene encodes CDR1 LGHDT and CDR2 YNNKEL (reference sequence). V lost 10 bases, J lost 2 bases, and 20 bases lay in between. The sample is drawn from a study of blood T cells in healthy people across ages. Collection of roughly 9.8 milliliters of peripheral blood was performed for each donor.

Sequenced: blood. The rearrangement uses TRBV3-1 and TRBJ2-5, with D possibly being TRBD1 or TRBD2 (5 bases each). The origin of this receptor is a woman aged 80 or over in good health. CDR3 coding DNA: TGTGCCACACTATGGACTTGGGGACCACAAGAGACCCAGTACTTC. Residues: CATLWTWGPQETQYF.